A selection of T cell receptor beta chains follows, all from one sample in a study of early T cells in non-severe SARS-CoV-2 infection. In TCRdb, the 5' RACE reads were re-called with MiXCR into one record per CDR3 protein. The repertoire consists of around 94,000 distinct CDR3 sequences, with about 12% occurring once and the leading ten covering 5% to 8%. Sequenced input: whole blood. These receptors all come from an adult who was a healthcare worker with PCR-confirmed SARS-CoV-2 infection or an uninfected control (not recorded which). Each CDR3 is given with its conserved first and last residue. Clone size, where shown, is once, few, many, or a class for clones that have expanded.

v_gene,abundance,j_gene,CDR3aa
TRBV14,.,TRBJ1-2,CASSQDGRGYTF
TRBV4-1,few,TRBJ2-7,CASSQAAGEEQYF
TRBV7-8,.,TRBJ2-1,CASSLARAGGQSRQFF
TRBV4-1,many,TRBJ2-7,CASSPQGGRAIYEQYF
TRBV12-3/TRBV12-4,many,TRBJ2-7,CASSAAESSYEQYF
TRBV5-4,.,TRBJ2-3,CASSLGLRTDTQYF
TRBV20-1,many,TRBJ2-3,CSARGDGSSTDTQYF
TRBV5-1,few,TRBJ2-1,CASSLVARQGNEQFF
TRBV10-3,many,TRBJ1-1,CAISEDRGYTEAFF
TRBV28,.,TRBJ2-7,CASSFGEEGYEQYF